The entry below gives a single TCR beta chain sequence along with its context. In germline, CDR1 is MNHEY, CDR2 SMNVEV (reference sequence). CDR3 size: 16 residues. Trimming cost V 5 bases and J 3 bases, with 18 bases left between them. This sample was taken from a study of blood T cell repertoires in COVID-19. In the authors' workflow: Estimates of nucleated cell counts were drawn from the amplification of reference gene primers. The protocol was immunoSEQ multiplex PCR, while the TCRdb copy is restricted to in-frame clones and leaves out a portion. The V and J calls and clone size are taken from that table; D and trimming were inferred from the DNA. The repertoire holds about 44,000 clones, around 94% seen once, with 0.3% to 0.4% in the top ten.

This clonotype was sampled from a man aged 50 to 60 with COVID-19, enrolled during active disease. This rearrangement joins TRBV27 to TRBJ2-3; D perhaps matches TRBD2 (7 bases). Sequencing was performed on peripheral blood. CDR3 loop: CASSQDTGRETDTQYF. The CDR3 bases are TGTGCCAGCAGTCAAGATACAGGGAGGGAAACAGATACGCAGTATTTT.